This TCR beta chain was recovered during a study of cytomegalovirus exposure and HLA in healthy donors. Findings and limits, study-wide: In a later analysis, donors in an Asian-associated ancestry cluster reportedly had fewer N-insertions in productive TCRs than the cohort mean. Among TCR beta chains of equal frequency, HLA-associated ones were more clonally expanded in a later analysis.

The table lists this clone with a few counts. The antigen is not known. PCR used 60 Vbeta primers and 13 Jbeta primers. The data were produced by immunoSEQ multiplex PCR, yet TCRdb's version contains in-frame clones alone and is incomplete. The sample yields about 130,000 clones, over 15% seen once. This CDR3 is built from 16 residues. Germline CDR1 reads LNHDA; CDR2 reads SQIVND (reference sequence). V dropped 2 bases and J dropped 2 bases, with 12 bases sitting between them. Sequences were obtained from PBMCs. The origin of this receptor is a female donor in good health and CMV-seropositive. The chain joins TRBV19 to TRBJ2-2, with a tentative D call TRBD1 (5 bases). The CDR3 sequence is CASSITARVNTGELFF. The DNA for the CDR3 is TGTGCCAGTAGTATAACGGCCAGGGTCAACACCGGGGAGCTGTTTTTT. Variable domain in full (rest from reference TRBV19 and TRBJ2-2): DGGITQSPKYLFRKEGQNVTLSCEQNLNHDAMYWYRQDPGQGLRLIYYSQIVNDFQKGDIAEGYSVSREKKESFPLTVTSAQKNPTAFYLCASSITARVNTGELFFGEGSRLTVL.